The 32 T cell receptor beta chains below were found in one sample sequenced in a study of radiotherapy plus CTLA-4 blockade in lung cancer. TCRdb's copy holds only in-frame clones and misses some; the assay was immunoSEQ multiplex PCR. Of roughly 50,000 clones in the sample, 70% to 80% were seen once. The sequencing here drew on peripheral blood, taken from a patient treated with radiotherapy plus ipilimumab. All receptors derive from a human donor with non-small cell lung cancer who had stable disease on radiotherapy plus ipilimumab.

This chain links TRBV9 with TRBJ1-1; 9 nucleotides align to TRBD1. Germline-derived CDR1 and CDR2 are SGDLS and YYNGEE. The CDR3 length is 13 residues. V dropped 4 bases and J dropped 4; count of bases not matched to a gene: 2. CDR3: CASSRQGVTEAFF. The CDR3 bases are TGTGCCAGCAGCCGACAGGGGGTCACTGAAGCTTTCTTT.

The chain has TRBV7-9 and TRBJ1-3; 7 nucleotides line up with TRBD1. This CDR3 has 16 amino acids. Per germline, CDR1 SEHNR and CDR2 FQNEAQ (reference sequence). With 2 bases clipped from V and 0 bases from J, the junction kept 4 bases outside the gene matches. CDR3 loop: CASSLLGTVSGNTIYF. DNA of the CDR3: TGTGCCAGCAGCTTATTGGGGACAGTCTCTGGAAACACCATATATTTT.

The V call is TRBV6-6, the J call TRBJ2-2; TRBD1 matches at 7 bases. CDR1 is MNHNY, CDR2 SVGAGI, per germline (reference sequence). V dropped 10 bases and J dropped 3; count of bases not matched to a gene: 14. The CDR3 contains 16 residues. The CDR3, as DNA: TGTGCCACCAAAAACTCACAGGGGAAGGACACCGGGGAGCTGTTTTTT. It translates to CATKNSQGKDTGELFF.

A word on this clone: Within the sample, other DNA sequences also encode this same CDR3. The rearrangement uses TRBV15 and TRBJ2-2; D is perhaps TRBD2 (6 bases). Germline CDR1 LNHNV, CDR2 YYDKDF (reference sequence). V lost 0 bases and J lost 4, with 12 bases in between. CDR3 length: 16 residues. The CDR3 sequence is CATSRDSGIGTGELFF. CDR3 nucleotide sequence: TGTGCCACCAGCAGAGATAGCGGTATTGGCACCGGGGAGCTGTTTTTT.

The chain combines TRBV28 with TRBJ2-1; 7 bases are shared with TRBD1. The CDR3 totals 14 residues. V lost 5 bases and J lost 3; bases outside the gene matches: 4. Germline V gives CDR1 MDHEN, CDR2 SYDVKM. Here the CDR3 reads CASSPGTVYNEQFF. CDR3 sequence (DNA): TGTGCCAGCAGTCCCGGGACAGTCTACAATGAGCAGTTCTTC.

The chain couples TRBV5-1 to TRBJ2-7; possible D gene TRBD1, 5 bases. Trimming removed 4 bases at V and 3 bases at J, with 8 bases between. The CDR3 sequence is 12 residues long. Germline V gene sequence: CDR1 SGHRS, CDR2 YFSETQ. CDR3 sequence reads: CASSKDNYEQYF. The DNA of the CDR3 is TGCGCCAGCAGCAAGGACAACTACGAGCAGTACTTC.

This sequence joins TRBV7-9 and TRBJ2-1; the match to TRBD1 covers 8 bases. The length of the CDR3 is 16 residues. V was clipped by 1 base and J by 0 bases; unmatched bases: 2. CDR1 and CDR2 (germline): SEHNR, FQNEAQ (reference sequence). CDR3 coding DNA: TGTGCCAGCAGCTTAGGACAGGGGCTCTCCTACAATGAGCAGTTCTTC. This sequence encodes CASSLGQGLSYNEQFF.

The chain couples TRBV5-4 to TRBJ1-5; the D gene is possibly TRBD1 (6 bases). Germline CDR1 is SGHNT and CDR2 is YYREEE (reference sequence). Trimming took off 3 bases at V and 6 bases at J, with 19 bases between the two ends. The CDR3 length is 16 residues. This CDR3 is CASSSGGPGLGQPQHF. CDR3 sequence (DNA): TGTGCCAGCAGCTCGGGGGGGCCGGGGTTGGGTCAGCCCCAGCATTTT.

CDR3 region: CASSSRTSGGATAGELFF. The CDR3 bases are TGTGCCAGTAGTTCCCGGACTAGCGGGGGGGCGACCGCCGGGGAGCTGTTTTTT. The chain uses TRBV19 and TRBJ2-2; 15 nucleotides line up with TRBD2. CDR3 size: 18 residues. Trimming removed 5 bases from V and 6 bases from J; junction bases left unmatched: 10. The germline CDR1 and CDR2 sequences are LNHDA and SQIVND (reference sequence).

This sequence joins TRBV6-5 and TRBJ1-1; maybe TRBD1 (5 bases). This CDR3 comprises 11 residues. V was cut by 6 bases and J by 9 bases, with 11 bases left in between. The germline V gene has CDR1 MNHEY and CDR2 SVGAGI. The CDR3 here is CASRKTGKAFF. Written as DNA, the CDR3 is TGTGCCAGCAGGAAAACAGGAAAAGCTTTCTTT.

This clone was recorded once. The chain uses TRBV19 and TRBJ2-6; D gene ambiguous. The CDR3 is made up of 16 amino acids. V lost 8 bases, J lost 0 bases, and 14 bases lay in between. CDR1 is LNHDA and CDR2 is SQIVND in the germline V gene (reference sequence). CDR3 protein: CASSPYGSSGANVLTF. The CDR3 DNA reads TGTGCCAGTTCACCCTATGGGTCCTCTGGGGCCAACGTCCTGACTTTC.

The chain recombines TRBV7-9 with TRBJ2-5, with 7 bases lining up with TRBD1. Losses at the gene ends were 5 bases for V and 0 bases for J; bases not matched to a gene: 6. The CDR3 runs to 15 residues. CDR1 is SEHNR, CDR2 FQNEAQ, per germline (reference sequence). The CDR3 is CASSTDRNYQETQYF. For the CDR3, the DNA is TGTGCCAGCAGCACGGACAGGAACTACCAAGAGACCCAGTACTTC.

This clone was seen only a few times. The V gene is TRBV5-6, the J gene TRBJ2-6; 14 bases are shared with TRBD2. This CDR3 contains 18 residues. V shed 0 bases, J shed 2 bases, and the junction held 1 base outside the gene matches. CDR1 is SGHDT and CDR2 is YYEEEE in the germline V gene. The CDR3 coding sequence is TGTGCCAGCAGCTTGGGACTAGCGGGGGGGACTGGGGCCAACGTCCTGACTTTC. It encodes CASSLGLAGGTGANVLTF.

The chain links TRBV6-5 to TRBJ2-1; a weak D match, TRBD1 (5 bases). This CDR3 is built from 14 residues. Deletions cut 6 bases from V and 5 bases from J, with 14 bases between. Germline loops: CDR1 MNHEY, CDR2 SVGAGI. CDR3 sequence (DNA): TGTGCCAGCAGCCCACCGACAGAAGACAATGAGCAGTTCTTC. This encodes CASSPPTEDNEQFF.

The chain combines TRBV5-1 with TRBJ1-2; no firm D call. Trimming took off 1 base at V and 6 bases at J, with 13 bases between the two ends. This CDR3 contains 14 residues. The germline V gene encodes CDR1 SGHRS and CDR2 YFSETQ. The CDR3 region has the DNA TGCGCCAGCAGCTTGAGGCAGGCCGTAAATGGCTACACCTTC. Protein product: CASSLRQAVNGYTF.

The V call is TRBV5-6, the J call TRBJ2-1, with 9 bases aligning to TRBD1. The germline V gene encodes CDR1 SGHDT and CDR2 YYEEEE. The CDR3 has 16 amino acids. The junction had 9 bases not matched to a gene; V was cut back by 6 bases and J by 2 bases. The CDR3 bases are TGTGCCAGCACCCCTGGGACAGGGACCGCCTACAATGAGCAGTTCTTC. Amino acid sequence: CASTPGTGTAYNEQFF.

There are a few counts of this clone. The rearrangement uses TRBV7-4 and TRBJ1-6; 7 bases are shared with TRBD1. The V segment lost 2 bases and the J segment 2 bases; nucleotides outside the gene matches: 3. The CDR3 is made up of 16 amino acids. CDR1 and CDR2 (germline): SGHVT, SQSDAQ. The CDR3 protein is CASSLSGTAYNSPLHF. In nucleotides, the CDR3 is TGTGCCAGCAGCTTATCGGGGACAGCCTATAATTCACCCCTCCACTTT.

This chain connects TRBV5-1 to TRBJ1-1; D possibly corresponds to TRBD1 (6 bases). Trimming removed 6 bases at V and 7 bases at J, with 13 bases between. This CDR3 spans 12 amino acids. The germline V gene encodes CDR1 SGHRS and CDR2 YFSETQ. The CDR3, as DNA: TGCGCCAGCACGAGGGGGGACGGTGAAGCTTTCTTT. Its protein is CASTRGDGEAFF.

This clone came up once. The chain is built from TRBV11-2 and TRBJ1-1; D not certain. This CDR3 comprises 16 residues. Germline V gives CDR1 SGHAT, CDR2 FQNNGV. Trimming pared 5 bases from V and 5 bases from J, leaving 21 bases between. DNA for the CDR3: TGTGCCAGCAGCAATAGAGGGCTGGGGAGGAGGACTGAAGCTTTCTTT. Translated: CASSNRGLGRRTEAFF.

DNA for the CDR3: TGCGCCAGCAGCTTGACCTGGGGGGACAGGGGGAATTCACCCCTCCACTTT. Amino acid sequence: CASSLTWGDRGNSPLHF. This chain links TRBV5-1 with TRBJ1-6, with 11 bases matching TRBD1. This CDR3 contains 17 residues. CDR1 is SGHRS, CDR2 YFSETQ, per germline. J lost 7 bases, V lost 1 base, and 7 bases had no gene match.

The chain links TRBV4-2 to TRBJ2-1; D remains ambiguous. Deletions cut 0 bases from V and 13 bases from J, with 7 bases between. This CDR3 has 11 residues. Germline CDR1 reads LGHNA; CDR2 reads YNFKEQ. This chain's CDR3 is CASSQEPDQFF. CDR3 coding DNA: TGTGCCAGCAGCCAAGAACCAGACCAGTTCTTC.

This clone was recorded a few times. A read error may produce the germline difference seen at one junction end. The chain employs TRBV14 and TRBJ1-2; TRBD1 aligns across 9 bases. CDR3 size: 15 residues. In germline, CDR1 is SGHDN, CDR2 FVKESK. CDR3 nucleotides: TGTGCCAGCAGACAAGGGGGAAGGACAGGGGACGGCTACACCTTC. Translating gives CASRQGGRTGDGYTF.

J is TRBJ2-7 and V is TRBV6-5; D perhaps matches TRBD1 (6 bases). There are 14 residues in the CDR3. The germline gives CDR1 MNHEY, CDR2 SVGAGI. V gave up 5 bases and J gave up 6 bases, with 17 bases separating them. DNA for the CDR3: TGTGCCAGCAGTCCCGTTTTCAGGGGCGGCGAGCAGTACTTC. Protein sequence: CASSPVFRGGEQYF.

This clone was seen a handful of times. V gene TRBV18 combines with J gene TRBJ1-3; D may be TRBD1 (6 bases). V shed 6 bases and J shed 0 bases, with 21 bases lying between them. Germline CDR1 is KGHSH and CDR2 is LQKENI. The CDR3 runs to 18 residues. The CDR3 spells CASSSLDPGASSGNTIYF. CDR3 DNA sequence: TGTGCCAGCTCCTCGCTAGATCCAGGGGCGTCCTCTGGAAACACCATATATTTT.

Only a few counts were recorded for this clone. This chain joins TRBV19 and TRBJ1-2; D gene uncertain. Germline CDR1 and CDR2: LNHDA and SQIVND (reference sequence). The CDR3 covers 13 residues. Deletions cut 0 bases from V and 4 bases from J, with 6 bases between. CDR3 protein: CASSIDGFYGYTF. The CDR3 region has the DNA TGTGCCAGTAGTATAGATGGATTCTATGGCTACACCTTC.

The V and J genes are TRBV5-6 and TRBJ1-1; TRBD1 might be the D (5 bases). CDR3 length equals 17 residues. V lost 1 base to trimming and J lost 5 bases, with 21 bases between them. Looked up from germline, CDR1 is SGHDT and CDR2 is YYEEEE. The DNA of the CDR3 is TGTGCCAGCAGCTTGAGGGGCAGGTCATCCGGTAGGACTGAAGCTTTCTTT. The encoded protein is CASSLRGRSSGRTEAFF.

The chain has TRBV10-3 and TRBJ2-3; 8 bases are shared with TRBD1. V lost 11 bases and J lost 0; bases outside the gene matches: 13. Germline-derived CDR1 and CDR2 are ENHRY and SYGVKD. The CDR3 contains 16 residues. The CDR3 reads CAAGQGGLYSTDTQYF. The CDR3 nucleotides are TGTGCCGCCGGACAGGGAGGACTCTATAGCACAGATACGCAGTATTTT.

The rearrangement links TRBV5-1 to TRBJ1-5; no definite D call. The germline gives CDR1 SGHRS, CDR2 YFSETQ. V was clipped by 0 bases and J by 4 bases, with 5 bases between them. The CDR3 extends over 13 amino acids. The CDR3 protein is CASSLGLNQPQHF. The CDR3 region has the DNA TGCGCCAGCAGCTTGGGCCTTAATCAGCCCCAGCATTTT.

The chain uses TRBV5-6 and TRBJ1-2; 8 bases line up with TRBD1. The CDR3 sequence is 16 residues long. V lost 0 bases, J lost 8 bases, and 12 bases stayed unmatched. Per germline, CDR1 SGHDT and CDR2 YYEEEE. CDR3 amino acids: CASSLALGQGAEGYTF. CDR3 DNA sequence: TGTGCCAGCAGCTTGGCGTTGGGCCAGGGGGCGGAGGGCTACACCTTC.

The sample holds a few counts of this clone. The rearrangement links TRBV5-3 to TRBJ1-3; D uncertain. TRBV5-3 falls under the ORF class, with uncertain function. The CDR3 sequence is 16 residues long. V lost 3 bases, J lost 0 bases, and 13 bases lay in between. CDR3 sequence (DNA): TGTGCCAGAAGCTCCTGGTCAACAAGCTCTGGAAACACCATATATTTT. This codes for CARSSWSTSSGNTIYF.

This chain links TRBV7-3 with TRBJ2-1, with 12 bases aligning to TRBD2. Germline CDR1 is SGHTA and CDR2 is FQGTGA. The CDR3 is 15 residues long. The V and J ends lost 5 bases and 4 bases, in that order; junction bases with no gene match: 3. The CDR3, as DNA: TGTGCCAGCAGCCAGACTAGCGGGGGTTACAATGAGCAGTTCTTC. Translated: CASSQTSGGYNEQFF.

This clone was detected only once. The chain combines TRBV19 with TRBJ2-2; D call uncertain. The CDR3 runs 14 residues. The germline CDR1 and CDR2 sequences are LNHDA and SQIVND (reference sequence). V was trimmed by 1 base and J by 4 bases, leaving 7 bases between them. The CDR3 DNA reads TGTGCCAGTAGTATAGGGCAGTTCACCGGGGAGCTGTTTTTT. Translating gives CASSIGQFTGELFF.